The clone carrying this T cell receptor beta chain was detected only a few times. Its antigen is unknown. These data are taken from a study of memory CD4+ T cells and cytomegalovirus serostatus. Study results and caveats: About 40% of the roughly 150 known CMV-associated TCRbeta sequences appeared in CD4+ memory.

The sort gate was single viable CD3+CD4+CD8-CD45RO+ cells for memory CD4+ T cells. Method: immunoSEQ multiplex PCR; TCRdb's copy keeps in-frame clones and lacks some. Of under 80,000 clones listed, 80% to 85% were seen once; the top ten hold roughly 0.95%. Trimming took off 8 bases at V and 3 bases at J, with 19 bases between the two ends. The CDR3 runs 15 residues. Germline CDR1 and CDR2: SNHLY and FYNNEI. The chain uses TRBV2 and TRBJ1-1; D is possibly TRBD1 (5 bases). This sequence was found in an adult in good health and CMV-seronegative. Sequencing input: memory CD4+ T cells from blood. The DNA for the CDR3 is TGTGCCAGCGGAGCCCCGGGAGAAGGGGACACTGAAGCTTTCTTT. Translating gives CASGAPGEGDTEAFF.